This is a list of T cell receptor beta chains from one sample in a study of CD8 T cells in ankylosing spondylitis. TCRdb used MiXCR to reprocess the 5' RACE reads, holding one entry per CDR3 protein. The sample contains around 490,000 distinct CDR3 sequences, roughly 5% of which appear only once. Sequencing was done on a sample of blood, either unsorted or a sorted T cell fraction (not recorded which). Every receptor here comes from a male donor with ankylosing spondylitis. Each CDR3 is given with its conserved first and last residue.

>TRBV5-1|TRBJ2-5
CASSYDSQETQYF
>TRBV4-2|TRBJ1-1
CASSHPRGLGTEAFF
>TRBV10-3|TRBJ1-4
CAISDRGNNEKLFF
>TRBV5-1|TRBJ2-3
CASSLGAGTDTQYF
>TRBV5-1|TRBJ2-7
CASSMGLEQYF
>TRBV27|TRBJ1-1
CACRWSGGTEAFF
>TRBV12-3/TRBV12-4|TRBJ1-6
CASSAGTKVLHF
>TRBV10-3|TRBJ1-1
CAISERTGTEAFF
>TRBV5-1|TRBJ2-1
CASSSGLAGGSYNEQFF
>TRBV27|TRBJ2-7
CASSPHTKVDHEQYF